This T cell receptor (beta chain) was obtained from a study of low-dose radiotherapy and immunotherapy resistance in tumors. TRAV- and TRBV-specific primers primed first-strand cDNA, covering alpha and beta chains. TCRs were amplified for roughly 20 PCR cycles with a constant-region primer and V-primer adapter. MiXCR, run by TCRdb on the reads, gives a single entry per CDR3 protein. The sample yields 35,000 to 45,000 distinct CDR3 sequences, 25% seen once. The time point denotes: after trial treatment. The treatment here: LDRT plus nivolumab, ipilimumab, low-dose cyclophosphamide and aspirin (RACIN trial). The CDR3 runs 14 residues. Germline CDR1 and CDR2: SGHTA and FQGNSA. Trimming stripped 5 bases from V and 7 bases from J, with 18 bases between. Regarding this clonotype: This probably arose from a read error, given a far larger clone one base away.

The rearrangement joins TRBV7-2 to TRBJ2-7; the D is unclear. The TCR comes from a male donor with prostate cancer. The material was PBMCs, obtained after low-dose radiotherapy plus immunotherapy. The CDR3 DNA follows: TGTGCCAGCAGCCGAGAAGGGTCCTACAATGAGCAGTACTTC. Its translation: CASSREGSYNEQYF.